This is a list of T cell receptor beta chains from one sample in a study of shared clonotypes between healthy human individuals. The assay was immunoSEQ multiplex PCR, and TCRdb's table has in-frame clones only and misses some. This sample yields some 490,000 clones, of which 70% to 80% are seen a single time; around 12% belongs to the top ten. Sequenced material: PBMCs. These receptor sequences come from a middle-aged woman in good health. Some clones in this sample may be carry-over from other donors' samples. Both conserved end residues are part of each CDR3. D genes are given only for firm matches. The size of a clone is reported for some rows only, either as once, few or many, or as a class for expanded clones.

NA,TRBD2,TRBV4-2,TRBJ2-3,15,TGTGCCAGCGGGACTAGCGGGAGCCCCACAGATACGCAGTATTTT,CASGTSGSPTDTQYF
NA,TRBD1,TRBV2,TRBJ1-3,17,TGTGCCAGCAGTGGACCCGGGACAGGATTCTCCGGAAACACCATATATTTT,CASSGPGTGFSGNTIYF
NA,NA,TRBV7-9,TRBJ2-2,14,TGTGCCAGCAGCGGAGAGACAGGCACCGGGGAGCTGTTTTTT,CASSGETGTGELFF
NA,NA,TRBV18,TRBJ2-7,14,TGTGCCAGCTCACCTCCTGGACGGCCCTACGAGCAGTACTTC,CASSPPGRPYEQYF
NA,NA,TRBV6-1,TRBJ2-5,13,TGTGCCAGCAGCACAGGGTACCAAGAGACCCAGTACTTC,CASSTGYQETQYF
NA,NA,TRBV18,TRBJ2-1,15,TGTGCCAGCTCACCGTCGGTTCTGAGCTACAATGAGCAGTTCTTC,CASSPSVLSYNEQFF
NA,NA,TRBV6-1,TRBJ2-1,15,TGTGCCAGCAGTGAAGGGGCCGCTTCGTACAATGAGCAGTTCTTC,CASSEGAASYNEQFF
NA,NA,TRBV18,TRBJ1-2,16,TGTGCCAGCTCACCGAGGCGGACAGAGACTCACTATGGCTACACCTTC,CASSPRRTETHYGYTF
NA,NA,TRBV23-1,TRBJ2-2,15,TGCGCCAGCGGCCGGACAGAAGAGAACACCGGGGAGCTGTTTTTT,CASGRTEENTGELFF
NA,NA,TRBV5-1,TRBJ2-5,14,TGCGCCAGCAGACAAGGATACCAGCAAGAGACCCAGTACTTC,CASRQGYQQETQYF
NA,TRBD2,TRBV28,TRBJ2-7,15,TGTGCCAGCAGTTTATTTGCGGGAGGGCCCCACGAGCAGTACTTC,CASSLFAGGPHEQYF
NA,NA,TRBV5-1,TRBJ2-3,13,TGCGCCAGCAGCGCCGAGTACACAGATACGCAGTATTTT,CASSAEYTDTQYF
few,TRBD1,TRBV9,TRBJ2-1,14,TGTGCCAGCAGCCCGGGACAGGGGGCTGAAGAGCAGTTCTTC,CASSPGQGAEEQFF